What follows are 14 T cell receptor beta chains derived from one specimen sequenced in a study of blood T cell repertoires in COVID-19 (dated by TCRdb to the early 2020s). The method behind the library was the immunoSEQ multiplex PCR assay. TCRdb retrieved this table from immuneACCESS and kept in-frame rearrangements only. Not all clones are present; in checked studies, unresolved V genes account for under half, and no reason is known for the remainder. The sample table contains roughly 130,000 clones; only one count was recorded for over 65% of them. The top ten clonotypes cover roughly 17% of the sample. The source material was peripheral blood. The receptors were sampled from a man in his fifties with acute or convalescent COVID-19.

DNA for the CDR3: TGTGCCAGCAGGGCCGGGACAAGAGAGACCCAGTACTTC. Translating gives CASRAGTRETQYF. The V gene is TRBV7-9, the J gene TRBJ2-5, with TRBD1 as a possible D gene (6 bases). This CDR3 is built from 13 residues. Trimming pared 6 bases from V and 4 bases from J, leaving 12 bases between. CDR1 is SEHNR and CDR2 is FQNEAQ in the germline V gene (reference sequence).

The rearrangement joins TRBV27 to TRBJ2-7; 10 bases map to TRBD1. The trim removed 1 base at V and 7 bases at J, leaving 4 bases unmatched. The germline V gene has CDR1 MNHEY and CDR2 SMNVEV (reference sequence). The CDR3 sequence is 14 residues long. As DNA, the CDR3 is TGTGCCAGCAGTTTATTCGGGACAGGGGAGGAGCAGTACTTC. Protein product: CASSLFGTGEEQYF.

The CDR3, as DNA: TGTGCCAGCATTTCGGTAACAGGCTATAATTCACCCCTCCACTTT. Encoded protein: CASISVTGYNSPLHF. The chain recombines TRBV28 with TRBJ1-6; possibly TRBD1 for D (5 bases). V gave up 7 bases and J gave up 3 bases, with 13 bases separating them. This CDR3 is 15 amino acids long. Looked up from germline, CDR1 is MDHEN and CDR2 is SYDVKM.

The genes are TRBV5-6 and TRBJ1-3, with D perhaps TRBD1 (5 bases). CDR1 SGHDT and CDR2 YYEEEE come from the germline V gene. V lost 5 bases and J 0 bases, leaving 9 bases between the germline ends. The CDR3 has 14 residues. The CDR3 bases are TGTGCCAGCAGGGGGCAGAGCTCTGGAAACACCATATATTTT. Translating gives CASRGQSSGNTIYF.

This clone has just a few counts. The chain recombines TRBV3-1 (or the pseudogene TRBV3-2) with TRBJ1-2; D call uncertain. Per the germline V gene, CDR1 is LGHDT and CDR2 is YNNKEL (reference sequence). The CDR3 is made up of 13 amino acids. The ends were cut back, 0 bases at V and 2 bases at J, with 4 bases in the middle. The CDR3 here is CASSQDLNYGYTF. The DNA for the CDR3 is TGTGCCAGCAGCCAAGATCTGAACTATGGCTACACCTTC.

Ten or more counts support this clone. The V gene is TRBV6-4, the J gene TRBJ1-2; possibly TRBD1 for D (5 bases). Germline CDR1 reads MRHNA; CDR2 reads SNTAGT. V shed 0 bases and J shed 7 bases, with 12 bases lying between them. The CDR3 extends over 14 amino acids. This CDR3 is CASSDSSQGGGYTF. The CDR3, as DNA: TGTGCCAGCAGTGACTCGAGCCAGGGCGGTGGCTACACCTTC.

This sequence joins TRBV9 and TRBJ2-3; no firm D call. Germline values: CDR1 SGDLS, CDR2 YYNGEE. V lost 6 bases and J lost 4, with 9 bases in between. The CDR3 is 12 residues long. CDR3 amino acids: CASTDRADTQYF. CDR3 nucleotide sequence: TGTGCCAGCACCGACCGGGCAGATACGCAGTATTTT.

The CDR3 protein is CASSEAAGGPRNEQFF. Here the CDR3 DNA reads TGTGCCAGCAGTGAAGCGGCGGGGGGGCCGAGAAATGAGCAGTTCTTC. The chain recombines TRBV25-1 with TRBJ2-1, with TRBD2 matching over 9 bases. This CDR3 has 16 residues. The germline CDR1 and CDR2 sequences are MGHDK and SYGVNS. With V trimmed by 2 bases and J by 7 bases, 9 bases remained unmatched. The entire variable domain, with the rest obtained from reference TRBV25-1 and TRBJ2-1, is as follows: EADIYQTPRYLVIGTGKKITLECSQTMGHDKMYWYQQDPGMELHLIHYSYGVNSTEKGDLSSESTVSRIRTEHFPLTLESARPSHTSQYLCASSEAAGGPRNEQFFGPGTRLTVL.

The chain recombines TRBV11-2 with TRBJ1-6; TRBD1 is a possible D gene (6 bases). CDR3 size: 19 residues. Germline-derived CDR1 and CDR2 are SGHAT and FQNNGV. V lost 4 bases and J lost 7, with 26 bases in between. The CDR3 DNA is TGTGCCAGCAGCTCATCCCGGGTCGGGCAGGGGCTAAAGAATTCACCCCTCCACTTT. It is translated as CASSSSRVGQGLKNSPLHF.

The CDR3 reads CASSLLGAREQYF. In DNA form, the CDR3 reads TGTGCCAGCAGCTTACTGGGGGCGCGGGAGCAGTACTTC. This chain connects TRBV7-8 to TRBJ2-7, with D perhaps TRBD1 (6 bases). Germline V gene lookup returns CDR1 SGHVS and CDR2 FQNEAQ. The V end lost 2 bases, the J end lost 7 bases, and 12 bases lay between the germline ends. The CDR3 consists of 13 residues.

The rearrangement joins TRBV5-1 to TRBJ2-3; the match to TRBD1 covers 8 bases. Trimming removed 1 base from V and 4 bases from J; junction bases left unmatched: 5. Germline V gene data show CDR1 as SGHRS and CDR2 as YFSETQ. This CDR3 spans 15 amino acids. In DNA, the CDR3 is TGCGCCAGCAGCTTGAGGGGACAGGTAGCAGATACGCAGTATTTT. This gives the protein CASSLRGQVADTQYF.

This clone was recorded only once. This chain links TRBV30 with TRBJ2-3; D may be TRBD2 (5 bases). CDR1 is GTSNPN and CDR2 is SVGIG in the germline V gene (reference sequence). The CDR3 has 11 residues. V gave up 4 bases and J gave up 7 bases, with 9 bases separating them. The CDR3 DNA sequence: TGTGCCTGGAACCGGGGTAATACGCAGTATTTT. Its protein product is CAWNRGNTQYF.

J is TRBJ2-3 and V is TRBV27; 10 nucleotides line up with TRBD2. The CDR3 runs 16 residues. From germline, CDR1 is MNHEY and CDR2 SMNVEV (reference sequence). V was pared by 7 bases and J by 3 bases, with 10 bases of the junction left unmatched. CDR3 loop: CASTPLAGTGTDTQYF. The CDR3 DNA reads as TGTGCCAGCACCCCACTAGCGGGGACCGGAACAGATACGCAGTATTTT.

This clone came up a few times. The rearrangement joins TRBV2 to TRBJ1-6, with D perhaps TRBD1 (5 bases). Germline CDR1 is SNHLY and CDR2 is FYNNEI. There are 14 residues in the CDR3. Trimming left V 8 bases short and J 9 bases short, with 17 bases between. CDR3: CASGSRQSRSPLHF. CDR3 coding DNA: TGTGCCAGCGGCTCTCGACAGTCACGTTCACCCCTCCACTTT.